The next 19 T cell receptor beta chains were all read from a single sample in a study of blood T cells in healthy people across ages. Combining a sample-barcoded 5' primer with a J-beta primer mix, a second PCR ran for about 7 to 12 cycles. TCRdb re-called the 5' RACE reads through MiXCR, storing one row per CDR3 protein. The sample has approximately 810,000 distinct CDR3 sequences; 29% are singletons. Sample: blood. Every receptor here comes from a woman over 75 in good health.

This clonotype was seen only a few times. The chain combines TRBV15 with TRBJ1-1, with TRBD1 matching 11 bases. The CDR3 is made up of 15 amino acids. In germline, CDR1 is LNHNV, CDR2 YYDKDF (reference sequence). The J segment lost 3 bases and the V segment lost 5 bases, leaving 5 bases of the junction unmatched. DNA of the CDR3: TGTGCCACCAGCGCCGGGACAGGGGGGTACACTGAAGCTTTCTTT. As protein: CATSAGTGGYTEAFF.

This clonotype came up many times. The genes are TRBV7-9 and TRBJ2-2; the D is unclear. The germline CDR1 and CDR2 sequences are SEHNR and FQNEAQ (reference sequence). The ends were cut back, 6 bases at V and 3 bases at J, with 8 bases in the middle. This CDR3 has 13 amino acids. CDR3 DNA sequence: TGTGCCAGCAGTTTAAGGGACACCGGGGAGCTGTTTTTT. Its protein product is CASSLRDTGELFF.

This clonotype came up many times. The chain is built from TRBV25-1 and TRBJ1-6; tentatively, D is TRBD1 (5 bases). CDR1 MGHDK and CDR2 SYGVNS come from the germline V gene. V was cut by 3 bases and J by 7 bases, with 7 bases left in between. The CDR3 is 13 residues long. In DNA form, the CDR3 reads TGTGCCAGCAGTGACAGGGTAAATTCACCCCTCCACTTT. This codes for CASSDRVNSPLHF.

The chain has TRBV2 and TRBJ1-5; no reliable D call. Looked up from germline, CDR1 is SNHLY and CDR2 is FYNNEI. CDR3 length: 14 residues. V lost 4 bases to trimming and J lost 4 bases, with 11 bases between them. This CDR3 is CASSGTKQNQPQHF. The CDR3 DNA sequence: TGTGCCAGCAGTGGGACTAAGCAAAATCAGCCCCAGCATTTT.

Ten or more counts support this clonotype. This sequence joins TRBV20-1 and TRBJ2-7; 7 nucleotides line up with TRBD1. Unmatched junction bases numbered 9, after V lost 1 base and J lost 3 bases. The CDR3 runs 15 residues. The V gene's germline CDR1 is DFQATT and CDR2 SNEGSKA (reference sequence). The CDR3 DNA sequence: TGCAGTGCTAGAGGCGCGACAGGGCTGTTCTACGAGCAGTACTTC. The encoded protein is CSARGATGLFYEQYF.

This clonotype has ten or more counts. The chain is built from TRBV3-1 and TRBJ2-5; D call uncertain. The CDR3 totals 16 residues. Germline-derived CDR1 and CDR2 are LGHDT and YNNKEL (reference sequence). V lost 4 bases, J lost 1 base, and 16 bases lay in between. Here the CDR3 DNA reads TGTGCCAGCAGCCGGTCAGCCCCAAAGTTCCAAGAGACCCAGTACTTC. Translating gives CASSRSAPKFQETQYF.

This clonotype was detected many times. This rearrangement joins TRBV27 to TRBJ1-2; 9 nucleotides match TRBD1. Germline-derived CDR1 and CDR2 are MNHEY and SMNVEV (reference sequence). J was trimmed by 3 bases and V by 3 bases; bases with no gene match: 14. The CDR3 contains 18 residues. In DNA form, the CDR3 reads TGTGCCAGCAGTTTCACAAACCTCAACAGGGGGCAATACTATGGCTACACCTTC. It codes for CASSFTNLNRGQYYGYTF.

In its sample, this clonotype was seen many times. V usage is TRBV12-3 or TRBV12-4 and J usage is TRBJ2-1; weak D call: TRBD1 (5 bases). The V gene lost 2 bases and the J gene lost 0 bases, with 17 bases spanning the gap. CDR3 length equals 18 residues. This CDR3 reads CASSLRSRQPSSYNEQFF. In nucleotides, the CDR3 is TGTGCCAGCAGTTTAAGATCTAGACAGCCTAGCTCCTACAATGAGCAGTTCTTC.

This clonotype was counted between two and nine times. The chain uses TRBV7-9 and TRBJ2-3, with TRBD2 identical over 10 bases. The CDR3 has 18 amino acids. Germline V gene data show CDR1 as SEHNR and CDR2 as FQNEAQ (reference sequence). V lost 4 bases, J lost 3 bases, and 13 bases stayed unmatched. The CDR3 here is CASSSAGSSGGRTDTQYF. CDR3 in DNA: TGTGCCAGCAGCTCGGCGGGGAGTAGCGGGGGGCGAACAGATACGCAGTATTTT.

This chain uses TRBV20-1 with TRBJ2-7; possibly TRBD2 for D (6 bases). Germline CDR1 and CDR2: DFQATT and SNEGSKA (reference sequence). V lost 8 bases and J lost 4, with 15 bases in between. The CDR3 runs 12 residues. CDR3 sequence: CSTAGTLYEQYF. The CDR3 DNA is TGCAGTACTGCCGGGACTTTATACGAGCAGTACTTC.

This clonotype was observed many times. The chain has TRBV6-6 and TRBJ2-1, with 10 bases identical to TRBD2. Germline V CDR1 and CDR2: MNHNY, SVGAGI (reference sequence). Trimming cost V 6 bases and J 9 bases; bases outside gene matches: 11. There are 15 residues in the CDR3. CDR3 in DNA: TGTGCCAGCAGCTCGAGCGGGGGGGCCCGCGGTGAGCAGTTCTTC. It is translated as CASSSSGGARGEQFF.

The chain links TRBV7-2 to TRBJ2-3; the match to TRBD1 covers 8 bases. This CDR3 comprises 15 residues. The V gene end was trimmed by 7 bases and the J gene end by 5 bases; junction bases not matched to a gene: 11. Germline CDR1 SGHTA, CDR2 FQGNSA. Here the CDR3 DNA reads TGTGCCAGCACGATAGGACAGGGCCTAGGAGATACGCAGTATTTT. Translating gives CASTIGQGLGDTQYF.

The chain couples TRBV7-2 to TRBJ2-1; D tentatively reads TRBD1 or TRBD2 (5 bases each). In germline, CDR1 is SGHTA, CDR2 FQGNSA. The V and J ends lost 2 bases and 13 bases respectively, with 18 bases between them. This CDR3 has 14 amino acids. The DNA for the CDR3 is TGTGCCAGCAGCTTATTGGGGGTTAGAGCCGCCCAGTTCTTC. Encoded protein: CASSLLGVRAAQFF.

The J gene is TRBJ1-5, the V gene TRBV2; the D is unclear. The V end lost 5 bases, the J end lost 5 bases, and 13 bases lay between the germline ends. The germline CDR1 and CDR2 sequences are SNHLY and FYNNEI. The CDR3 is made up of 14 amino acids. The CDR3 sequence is CASSIRPDHQPQHF. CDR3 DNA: TGTGCCAGCAGTATACGTCCGGACCATCAGCCCCAGCATTTT.

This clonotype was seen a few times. Here the CDR3 DNA reads TGCAGTGCTAGGCCTCCCGGACGGCTCTCCTATAATTCACCCCTCCACTTT. This gives the protein CSARPPGRLSYNSPLHF. This chain joins TRBV20-1 and TRBJ1-6; D is uncertain. The germline V gene encodes CDR1 DFQATT and CDR2 SNEGSKA (reference sequence). CDR3 size: 17 residues. Between the trimmed V and J ends, which lost 3 bases and 0 bases, there was a span of 15 bases.

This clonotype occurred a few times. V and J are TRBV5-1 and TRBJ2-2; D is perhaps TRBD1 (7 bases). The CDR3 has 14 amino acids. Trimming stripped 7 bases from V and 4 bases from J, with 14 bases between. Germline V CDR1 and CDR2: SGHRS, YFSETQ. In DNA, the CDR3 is TGCGCCAGCGCCGCGGGACAGAGCACCGGGGAGCTGTTTTTT. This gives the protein CASAAGQSTGELFF. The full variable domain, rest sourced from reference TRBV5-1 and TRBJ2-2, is KAGVTQTPRYLIKTRGQQVTLSCSPISGHRSVSWYQQTPGQGLQFLFEYFSETQRNKGNFPGRFSGRQFSNSRSEMNVSTLELGDSALYLCASAAGQSTGELFFGEGSRLTVL.

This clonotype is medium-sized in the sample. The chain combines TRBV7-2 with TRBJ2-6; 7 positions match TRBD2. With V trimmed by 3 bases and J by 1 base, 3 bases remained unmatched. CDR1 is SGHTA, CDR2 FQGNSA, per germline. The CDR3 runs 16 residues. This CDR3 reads CASSLAGVSGANVLTF. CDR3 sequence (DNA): TGTGCCAGCAGCTTGGCGGGGGTATCTGGGGCCAACGTCCTGACTTTC. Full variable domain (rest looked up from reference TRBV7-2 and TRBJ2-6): GAGVSQSPSNKVTEKGKDVELRCDPISGHTALYWYRQSLGQGLEFLIYFQGNSAPDKSGLPSDRFSAERTGGSVSTLTIQRTQQEDSAVYLCASSLAGVSGANVLTFGAGSRLTVL.

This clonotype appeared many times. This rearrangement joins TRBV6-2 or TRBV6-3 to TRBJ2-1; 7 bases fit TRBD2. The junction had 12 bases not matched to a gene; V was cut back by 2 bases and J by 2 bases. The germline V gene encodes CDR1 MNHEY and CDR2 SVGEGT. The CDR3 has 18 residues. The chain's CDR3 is CASSYHWPGGVAYNEQFF. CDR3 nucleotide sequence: TGTGCCAGCAGTTACCATTGGCCGGGAGGAGTTGCCTACAATGAGCAGTTCTTC.

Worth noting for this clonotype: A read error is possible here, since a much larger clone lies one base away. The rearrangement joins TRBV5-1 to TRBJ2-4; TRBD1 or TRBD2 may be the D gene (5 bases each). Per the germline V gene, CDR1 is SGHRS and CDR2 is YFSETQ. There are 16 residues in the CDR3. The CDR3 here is CASNLGTTKWENIQYF. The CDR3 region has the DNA TGCGCCAGCAACTTGGGGACGACGAAGTGGGAGAACATTCAGTACTTC.